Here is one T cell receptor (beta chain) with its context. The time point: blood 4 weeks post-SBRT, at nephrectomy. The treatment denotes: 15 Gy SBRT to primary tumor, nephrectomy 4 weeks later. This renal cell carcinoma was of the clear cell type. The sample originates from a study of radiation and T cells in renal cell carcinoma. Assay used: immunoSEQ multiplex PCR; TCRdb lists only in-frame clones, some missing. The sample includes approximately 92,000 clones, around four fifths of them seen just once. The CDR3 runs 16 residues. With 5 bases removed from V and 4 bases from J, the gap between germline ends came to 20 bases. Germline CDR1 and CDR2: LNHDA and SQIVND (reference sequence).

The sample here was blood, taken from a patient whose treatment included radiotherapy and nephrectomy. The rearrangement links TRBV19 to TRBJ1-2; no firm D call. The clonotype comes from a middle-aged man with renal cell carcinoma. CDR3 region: CASSRAQLGILYGYTF. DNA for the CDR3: TGTGCCAGTAGTCGCGCCCAGCTGGGGATCCTCTATGGCTACACCTTC.